Here is one T cell receptor (beta chain) with its context. TCRdb re-called the 5' RACE reads and gives one entry per CDR3 protein, without DNA. This table lists approximately 210,000 distinct CDR3 sequences. The CDR3 has 14 residues. Germline V gene sequence: CDR1 KGHSH, CDR2 LQKENI. This sample was included in a study of monozygotic twins with inflammatory bowel disease. The receptor comes from a human donor with ulcerative colitis or Crohn's disease, or a healthy co-twin of an affected twin (not recorded which). The rearrangement links TRBV18 to TRBJ1-6. The sequenced sample was blood. CDR3 residues: CASSPASGDSPLHF.